This T cell receptor beta chain was found in a study of blood T cell repertoires in COVID-19. Using immunoSEQ multiplex PCR, the repertoire was profiled, and TCRdb retains in-frame clones only, with some absent. The sample consists of 99,000 or so clones, about 85% of them appearing once. The V gene's germline CDR1 is MGHDK and CDR2 SYGVNS. This CDR3 spans 16 amino acids. Trimming shortened V by 3 bases and J by 7 bases, and 16 bases separated the two germline ends. Sample: peripheral blood. The receptor was derived from a man aged 45-60 years with acute or convalescent COVID-19. The rearrangement joins TRBV25-1 to TRBJ1-6; possible D gene TRBD1, 5 bases. The CDR3, as DNA: TGTGCCAGCAGTGAGCCTACCGGGACTCGGAATTCACCCCTCCACTTT. Residues: CASSEPTGTRNSPLHF.